One T cell receptor (beta chain) is described in this entry. What it binds is not known. This sample is drawn from a study of radiotherapy plus CTLA-4 blockade in lung cancer. Study-level points and caveats: Blood saw expansion of tumor-derived TCR clones after radiotherapy plus ipilimumab. Early blood T cell clone dynamics, with interferon-beta, were reported to best predict response.

The germline V gene encodes CDR1 SGHRS and CDR2 YFSETQ. This CDR3 comprises 15 residues. The trim removed 4 bases at V and 5 bases at J, leaving 9 bases unmatched. The method was immunoSEQ multiplex PCR; TCRdb's version includes in-frame clones alone and lacks a portion of them. This table has around 80,000 clones, about 84% appearing once. The rearrangement joins TRBV5-1 to TRBJ2-5, with 9 bases matching TRBD1. The sequencing used peripheral blood, collected from a patient treated with radiotherapy plus ipilimumab. The sequence was collected from a human donor with non-small cell lung cancer who had stable disease on radiotherapy plus ipilimumab. The CDR3 loop is CASSPPGQGGETQYF. For the CDR3, the DNA is TGCGCCAGCAGCCCACCGGGACAGGGAGGGGAGACCCAGTACTTC.